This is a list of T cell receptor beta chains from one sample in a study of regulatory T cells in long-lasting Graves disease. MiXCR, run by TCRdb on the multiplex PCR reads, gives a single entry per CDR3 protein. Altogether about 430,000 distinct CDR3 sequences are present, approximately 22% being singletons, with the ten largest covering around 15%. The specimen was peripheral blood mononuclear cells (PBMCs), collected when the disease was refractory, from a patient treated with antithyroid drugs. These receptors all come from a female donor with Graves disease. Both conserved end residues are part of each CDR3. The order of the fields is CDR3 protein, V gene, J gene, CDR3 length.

CDR3aa: CASRAVGEKLFF
v_gene: TRBV6-1
j_gene: TRBJ1-4
len: 12

CDR3aa: CASIGTYGTPNTEAFF
v_gene: TRBV28
j_gene: TRBJ1-1
len: 16

CDR3aa: CASSMSGTGSTGELFF
v_gene: TRBV19
j_gene: TRBJ2-2
len: 16

CDR3aa: CASGEGGNQPQHF
v_gene: TRBV12-3/TRBV12-4
j_gene: TRBJ1-5
len: 13

CDR3aa: CASSPRDVVTGELFF
v_gene: TRBV18
j_gene: TRBJ2-2
len: 15

CDR3aa: CSVGRGRSEAFF
v_gene: TRBV20-1
j_gene: TRBJ1-1
len: 12

CDR3aa: CASIGGDSYEQYF
v_gene: TRBV28
j_gene: TRBJ2-7
len: 13

CDR3aa: CATEPPGRVNQPQHF
v_gene: TRBV28
j_gene: TRBJ1-5
len: 15

CDR3aa: CASSDRGRNSPLHF
v_gene: TRBV3-1
j_gene: TRBJ1-6
len: 14

CDR3aa: CASSRDTVGEQYF
v_gene: TRBV6-2/TRBV6-3
j_gene: TRBJ2-7
len: 13

CDR3aa: CASRRSTDHEQYF
v_gene: TRBV7-9
j_gene: TRBJ2-7
len: 13

CDR3aa: CASSGLAGSQETQYF
v_gene: TRBV6-2/TRBV6-3
j_gene: TRBJ2-5
len: 15

CDR3aa: CSAIYGVDGYTF
v_gene: TRBV20-1
j_gene: TRBJ1-2
len: 12

CDR3aa: CASSQERGSKTQYF
v_gene: TRBV3-1
j_gene: TRBJ2-5
len: 14

CDR3aa: CASSVLTSGSKTQYF
v_gene: TRBV28
j_gene: TRBJ2-5
len: 15

CDR3aa: CASSLWLLAGGPGGEQFF
v_gene: TRBV28
j_gene: TRBJ2-1
len: 18

CDR3aa: CASSPQGNTEAFF
v_gene: TRBV18
j_gene: TRBJ1-1
len: 13

CDR3aa: CASSDGVRSYEQYF
v_gene: TRBV2
j_gene: TRBJ2-7
len: 14

CDR3aa: CSARDPHGDQETQYF
v_gene: TRBV20-1
j_gene: TRBJ2-5
len: 15

CDR3aa: CASSYGRDRALSNQPQHF
v_gene: TRBV19
j_gene: TRBJ1-5
len: 18

CDR3aa: CASSIGATPGELFF
v_gene: TRBV19
j_gene: TRBJ2-2
len: 14

CDR3aa: CASSQGGSGSNEQFF
v_gene: TRBV3-1
j_gene: TRBJ2-1
len: 15

CDR3aa: CAWSVLVGQGYQETQYF
v_gene: TRBV30
j_gene: TRBJ2-5
len: 17

CDR3aa: CASGLGGDGTYEQYF
v_gene: TRBV7-9
j_gene: TRBJ2-7
len: 15

CDR3aa: CASSYMGQGAYEQYF
v_gene: TRBV6-5
j_gene: TRBJ2-7
len: 15

CDR3aa: CSVGSPDRPYEQYF
v_gene: TRBV29-1
j_gene: TRBJ2-7
len: 14

CDR3aa: CASSEGLAGYYEQYF
v_gene: TRBV10-1
j_gene: TRBJ2-7
len: 15

CDR3aa: CASSWYSPTPYEQYF
v_gene: TRBV5-1
j_gene: TRBJ2-7
len: 15

CDR3aa: CASSRAPQGSDQPQHF
v_gene: TRBV19
j_gene: TRBJ1-5
len: 16

CDR3aa: CAISERSGNTEAFF
v_gene: TRBV10-3
j_gene: TRBJ1-1
len: 14

CDR3aa: CASSPNRDMNTEAFF
v_gene: TRBV4-1
j_gene: TRBJ1-1
len: 15

CDR3aa: CASSEPGATDTQYF
v_gene: TRBV2
j_gene: TRBJ2-3
len: 14

CDR3aa: CSASGFGTLEDTQYF
v_gene: TRBV20-1
j_gene: TRBJ2-3
len: 15

CDR3aa: CAISPPTNTGELFF
v_gene: TRBV10-3
j_gene: TRBJ2-2
len: 14

CDR3aa: CASSDGEQYF
v_gene: TRBV2
j_gene: TRBJ2-7
len: 10

CDR3aa: CASIEEGYEQYF
v_gene: TRBV2
j_gene: TRBJ2-7
len: 12

CDR3aa: CASSEWGIQETQYF
v_gene: TRBV6-1
j_gene: TRBJ2-5
len: 14

CDR3aa: CASSLSGLLPSPLHF
v_gene: TRBV9
j_gene: TRBJ1-6
len: 15

CDR3aa: CASIQQQGADEQYF
v_gene: TRBV6-1
j_gene: TRBJ2-7
len: 14

CDR3aa: CASSRREVSYEQYF
v_gene: TRBV19
j_gene: TRBJ2-7
len: 14

CDR3aa: CAWRAILTEAFF
v_gene: TRBV30
j_gene: TRBJ1-1
len: 12

CDR3aa: CASSLAWGLAGGPAYNEQFF
v_gene: TRBV11-2
j_gene: TRBJ2-1
len: 20

CDR3aa: CASAQLVRSYEQYF
v_gene: TRBV3-1
j_gene: TRBJ2-7
len: 14

CDR3aa: CASSHPRDTNSPLHF
v_gene: TRBV2
j_gene: TRBJ1-6
len: 15

CDR3aa: CASSFLGSGSVYEQYF
v_gene: TRBV28
j_gene: TRBJ2-7
len: 16

CDR3aa: CSARSGGSSYEQYF
v_gene: TRBV20-1
j_gene: TRBJ2-7
len: 14

CDR3aa: CATTSDRANTGELFF
v_gene: TRBV27
j_gene: TRBJ2-2
len: 15

CDR3aa: CASSEQGKYYIQYF
v_gene: TRBV2
j_gene: TRBJ2-4
len: 14

CDR3aa: CATSPISSNSPLHF
v_gene: TRBV6-1
j_gene: TRBJ1-6
len: 14

CDR3aa: CAWSVAGNRSPLHF
v_gene: TRBV30
j_gene: TRBJ1-6
len: 14

CDR3aa: CASSQRTGARETQYF
v_gene: TRBV6-1
j_gene: TRBJ2-5
len: 15

CDR3aa: CASSNRGGNEKLFF
v_gene: TRBV7-9
j_gene: TRBJ1-4
len: 14

CDR3aa: CASSQVSGGIAKNIQYF
v_gene: TRBV4-1
j_gene: TRBJ2-4
len: 17

CDR3aa: CASSSTGGEGYGYTF
v_gene: TRBV5-1
j_gene: TRBJ1-2
len: 15